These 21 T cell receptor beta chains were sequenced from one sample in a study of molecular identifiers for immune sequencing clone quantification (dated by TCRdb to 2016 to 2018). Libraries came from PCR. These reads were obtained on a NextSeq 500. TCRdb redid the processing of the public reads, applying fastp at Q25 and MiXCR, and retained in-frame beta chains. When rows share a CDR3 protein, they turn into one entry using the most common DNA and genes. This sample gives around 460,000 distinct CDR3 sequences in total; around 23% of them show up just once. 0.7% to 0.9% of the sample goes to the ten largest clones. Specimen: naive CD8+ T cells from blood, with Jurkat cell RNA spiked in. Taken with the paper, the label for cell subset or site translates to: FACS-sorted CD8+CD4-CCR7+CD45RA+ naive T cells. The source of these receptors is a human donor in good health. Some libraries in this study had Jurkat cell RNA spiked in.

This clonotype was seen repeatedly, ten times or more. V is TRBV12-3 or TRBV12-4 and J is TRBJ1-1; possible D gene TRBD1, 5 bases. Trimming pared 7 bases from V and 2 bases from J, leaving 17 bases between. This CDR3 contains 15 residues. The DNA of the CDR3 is TGTGCCAGCACCCCCGTGGGGGGACCTAACACTGAAGCTTTCTTT. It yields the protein CASTPVGGPNTEAFF.

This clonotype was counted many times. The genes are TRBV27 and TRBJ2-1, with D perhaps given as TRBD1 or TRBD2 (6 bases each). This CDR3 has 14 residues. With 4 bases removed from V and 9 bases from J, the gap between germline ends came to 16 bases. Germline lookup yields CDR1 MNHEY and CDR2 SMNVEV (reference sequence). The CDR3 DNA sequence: TGTGCCAGCAGTTATTACAGGGATAGCGGTGAGCAGTTCTTC. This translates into CASSYYRDSGEQFF.

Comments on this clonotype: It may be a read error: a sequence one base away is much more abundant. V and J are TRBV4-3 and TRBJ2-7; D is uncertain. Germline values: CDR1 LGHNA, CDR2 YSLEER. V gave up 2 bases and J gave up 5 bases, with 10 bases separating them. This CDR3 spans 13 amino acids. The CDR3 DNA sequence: TGCGCCAGCAGCCAAAACAAGGGCCACGAGCAGTACTTC. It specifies CASSQNKGHEQYF.

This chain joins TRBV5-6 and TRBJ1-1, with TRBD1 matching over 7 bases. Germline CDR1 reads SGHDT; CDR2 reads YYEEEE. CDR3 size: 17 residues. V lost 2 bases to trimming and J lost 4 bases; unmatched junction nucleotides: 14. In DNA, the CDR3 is TGTGCCAGCAGCTTACATGACAGGGCCACTCTGAGCACTGAAGCTTTCTTT. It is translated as CASSLHDRATLSTEAFF.

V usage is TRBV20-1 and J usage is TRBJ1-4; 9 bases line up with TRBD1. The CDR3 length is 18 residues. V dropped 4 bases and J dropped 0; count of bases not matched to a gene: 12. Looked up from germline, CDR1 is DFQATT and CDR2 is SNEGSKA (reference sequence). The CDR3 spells CSAKTGQGIFATNEKLFF. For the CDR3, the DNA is TGCAGTGCTAAGACTGGACAGGGGATTTTTGCAACTAATGAAAAACTGTTTTTT.

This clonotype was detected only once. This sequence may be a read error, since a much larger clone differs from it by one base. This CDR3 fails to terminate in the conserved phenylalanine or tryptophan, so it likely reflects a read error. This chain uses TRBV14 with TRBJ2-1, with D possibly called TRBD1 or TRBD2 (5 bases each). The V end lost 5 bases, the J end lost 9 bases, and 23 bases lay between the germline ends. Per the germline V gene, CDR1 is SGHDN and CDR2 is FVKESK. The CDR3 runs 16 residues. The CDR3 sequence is CASSFRDDGIRTEQFL. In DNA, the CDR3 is TGTGCCAGCAGCTTCCGGGACGATGGGATCCGAACTGAGCAGTTCCTC.

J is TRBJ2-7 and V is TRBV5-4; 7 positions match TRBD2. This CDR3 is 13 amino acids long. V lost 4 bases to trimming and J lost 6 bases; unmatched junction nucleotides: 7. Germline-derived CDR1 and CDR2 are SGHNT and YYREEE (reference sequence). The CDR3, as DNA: TGTGCCAGCAGCCCCGGATGGGGGGGCGAGCAGTACTTC. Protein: CASSPGWGGEQYF.

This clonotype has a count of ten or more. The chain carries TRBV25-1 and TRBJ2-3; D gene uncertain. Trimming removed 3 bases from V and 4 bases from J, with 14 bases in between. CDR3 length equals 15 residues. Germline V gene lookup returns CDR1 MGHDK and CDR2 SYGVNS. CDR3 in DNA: TGTGCCAGCAGTGAGCTGACTCACGCCGCAGATACGCAGTATTTT. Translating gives CASSELTHAADTQYF.

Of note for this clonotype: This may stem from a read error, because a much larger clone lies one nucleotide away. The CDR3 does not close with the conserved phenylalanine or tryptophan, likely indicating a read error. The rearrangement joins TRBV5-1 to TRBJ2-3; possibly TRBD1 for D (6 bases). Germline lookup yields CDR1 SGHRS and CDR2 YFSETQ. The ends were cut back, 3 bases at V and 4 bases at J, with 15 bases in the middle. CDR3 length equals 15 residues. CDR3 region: CASSSRGGVSDTQYL. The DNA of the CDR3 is TGCGCCAGCAGCTCCCGAGGGGGTGTCTCAGATACGCAGTATCTT.

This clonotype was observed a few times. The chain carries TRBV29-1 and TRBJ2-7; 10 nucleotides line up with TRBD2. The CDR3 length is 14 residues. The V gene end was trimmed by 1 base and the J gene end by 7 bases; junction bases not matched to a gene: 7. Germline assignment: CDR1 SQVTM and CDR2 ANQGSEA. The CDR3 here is CSVEGLAGESEQYF. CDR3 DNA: TGCAGCGTTGAAGGGCTAGCGGGAGAGTCTGAGCAGTACTTC.

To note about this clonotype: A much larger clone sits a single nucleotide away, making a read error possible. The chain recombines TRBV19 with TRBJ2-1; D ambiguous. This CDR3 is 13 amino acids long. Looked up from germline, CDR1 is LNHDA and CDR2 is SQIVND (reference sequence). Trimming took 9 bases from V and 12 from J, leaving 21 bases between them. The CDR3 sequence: CASQSPTAPGQFF. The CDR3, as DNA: TGTGCCAGCCAATCGCCGACCGCTCCGGGGCAGTTCTTC.

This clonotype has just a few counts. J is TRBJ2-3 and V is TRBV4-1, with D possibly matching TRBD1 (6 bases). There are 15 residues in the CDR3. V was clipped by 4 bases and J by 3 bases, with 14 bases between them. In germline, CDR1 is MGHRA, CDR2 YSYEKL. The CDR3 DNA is TGCGCCAGCAGCCCTGTACAGGGTTTAACAGATACGCAGTATTTT. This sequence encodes CASSPVQGLTDTQYF.

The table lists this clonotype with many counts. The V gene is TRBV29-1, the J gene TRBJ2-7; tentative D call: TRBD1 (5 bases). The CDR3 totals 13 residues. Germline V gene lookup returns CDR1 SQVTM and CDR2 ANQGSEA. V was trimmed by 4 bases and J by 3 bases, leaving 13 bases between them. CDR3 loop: CSVVTQELYEQYF. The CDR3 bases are TGCAGCGTTGTCACACAGGAACTCTACGAGCAGTACTTC.

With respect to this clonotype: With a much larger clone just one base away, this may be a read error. The chain's CDR3 is CASSVVGSNQPQHF. The CDR3, as DNA: TGTGCCAGCAGTGTAGTCGGTAGCAATCAGCCCCAGCATTTT. The J gene is TRBJ1-5, the V gene TRBV2; D gene uncertain. V was trimmed by 4 bases and J by 0 bases, leaving 7 bases between them. The CDR3 loop spans 14 amino acids. The germline V gene has CDR1 SNHLY and CDR2 FYNNEI.

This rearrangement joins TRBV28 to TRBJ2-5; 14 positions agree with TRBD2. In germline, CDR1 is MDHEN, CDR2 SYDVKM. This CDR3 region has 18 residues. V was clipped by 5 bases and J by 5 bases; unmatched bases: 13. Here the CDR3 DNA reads TGTGCCAGCAGTCCCCTATCGGGACTAGCGGGAGATGGGGAGACCCAGTACTTC. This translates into CASSPLSGLAGDGETQYF.

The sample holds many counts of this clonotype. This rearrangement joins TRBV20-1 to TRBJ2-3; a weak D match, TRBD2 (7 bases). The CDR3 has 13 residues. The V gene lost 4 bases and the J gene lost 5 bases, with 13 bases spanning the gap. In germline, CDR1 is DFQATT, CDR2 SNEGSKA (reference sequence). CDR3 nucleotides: TGCAGTGCTAAGGGGGGGCGTATAGATACGCAGTATTTT. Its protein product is CSAKGGRIDTQYF.

For the CDR3, the DNA is TGTGCCACCAGTGATTTTGTGGACCTCCAAGAGACCCAGTACTTC. Its protein is CATSDFVDLQETQYF. The rearrangement joins TRBV24-1 to TRBJ2-5, with D hard to call. The CDR3 consists of 15 residues. With 1 base removed from V and 1 base from J, the gap between germline ends came to 9 bases. Germline V CDR1 and CDR2: KGHDR, SFDVKD.

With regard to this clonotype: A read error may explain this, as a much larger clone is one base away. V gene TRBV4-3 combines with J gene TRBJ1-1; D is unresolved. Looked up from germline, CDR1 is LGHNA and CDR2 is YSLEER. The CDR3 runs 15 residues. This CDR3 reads CAGSQDYRVNTEAFF. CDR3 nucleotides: TGCGCCGGCAGCCAAGATTACCGAGTAAACACTGAAGCTTTCTTT.

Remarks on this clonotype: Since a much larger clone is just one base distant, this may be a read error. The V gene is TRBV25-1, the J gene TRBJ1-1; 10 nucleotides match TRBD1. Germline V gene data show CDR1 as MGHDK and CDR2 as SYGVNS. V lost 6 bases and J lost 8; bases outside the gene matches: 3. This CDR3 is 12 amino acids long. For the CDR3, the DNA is TGTGCCAGCAGCAAGGGACAGGGGGAAGCTTTCTTT. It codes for CASSKGQGEAFF.

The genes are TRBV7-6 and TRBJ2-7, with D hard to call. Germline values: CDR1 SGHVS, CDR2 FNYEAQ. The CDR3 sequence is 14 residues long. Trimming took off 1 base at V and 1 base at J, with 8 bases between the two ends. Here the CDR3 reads CASSLGTESYEQYF. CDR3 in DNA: TGTGCCAGCAGCTTAGGGACGGAATCCTACGAGCAGTACTTC.

CDR3 residues: CASSPERTDYYEQYF. For the CDR3, the DNA is TGCGCCAGCAGCCCGGAACGGACAGATTACTACGAGCAGTACTTC. The chain combines TRBV4-3 with TRBJ2-7; the D gene is possibly TRBD1 (6 bases). Trimming shortened V by 4 bases and J by 3 bases, and 16 bases separated the two germline ends. The CDR3 spans 15 residues. CDR1 and CDR2 (germline): LGHNA, YSLEER.